These 30 T cell receptor beta chains were sequenced from one sample in a study of blood T cells in healthy people across ages. With a J-beta primer mix and a sample-barcoded 5' primer, a second PCR ran about 6 to 11 cycles. TCRdb independently ran MiXCR on the 5' RACE reads; one entry per CDR3 protein. The sample has under 1,100,000 distinct CDR3 sequences, approximately 26% seen once. These same records also appear under a second study, on T cells of mothers and their children.

Material: blood. Receptor source: a girl aged 2 to 9 in good health.

This clonotype was counted a few times. J is TRBJ2-5 and V is TRBV3-1; D not resolved. The J call may be wrong; the DNA end is better matched by TRBJ2-1. The germline V gene has CDR1 LGHDT and CDR2 YNNKEL (reference sequence). The CDR3 is 13 amino acids. The CDR3 region is CASSQDWANEQFF. The CDR3 DNA is TGTGCCAGCAGCCAAGATTGGGCGAATGAGCAGTTCTTC.

Points on this clonotype: A much more abundant neighbour one base away suggests this may be a read error. The chain links TRBV12-3 or TRBV12-4 to TRBJ2-1; possible D gene TRBD2, 5 bases. V gave up 4 bases and J gave up 4 bases, with 11 bases separating them. This CDR3 region has 14 residues. The DNA for the CDR3 is TGTGCCAGCAGTTCTTTACGGGGATACAATGAGCAGTTCTTC. Its translation is CASSSLRGYNEQFF.

The chain employs TRBV2 and TRBJ2-1, with D uncertain. V was clipped by 6 bases and J by 4 bases, with 19 bases between them. This CDR3 spans 16 amino acids. Germline V gene sequence: CDR1 SNHLY, CDR2 FYNNEI. CDR3 sequence: CASSQTAPKNYNEQFF. The DNA of the CDR3 is TGTGCCAGCAGCCAGACTGCCCCGAAGAATTACAATGAGCAGTTCTTC.

The table lists this clonotype with a few counts. The chain combines TRBV7-8 with TRBJ2-5; 10 bases fit TRBD2. Trimming removed 5 bases from V and 2 bases from J; junction bases left unmatched: 11. This CDR3 is built from 17 residues. Germline CDR1 is SGHVS and CDR2 is FQNEAQ. This CDR3 is CASSPKVRTSGQETQYF. In DNA, the CDR3 is TGTGCCAGCAGCCCCAAAGTGAGGACTAGCGGACAAGAGACCCAGTACTTC. Full variable domain (missing parts from reference TRBV7-8 and TRBJ2-5): GAGVSQSPRYKVAKRGQDVALRCDPISGHVSLFWYQQALGQGPEFLTYFQNEAQLDKSGLPSDRFFAERPEGSVSTLKIQRTQQEDSAVYLCASSPKVRTSGQETQYFGPGTRLLVL.

The rearrangement joins TRBV25-1 to TRBJ2-3; weak D call: TRBD2 (6 bases). Germline V CDR1 and CDR2: MGHDK, SYGVNS. This CDR3 is built from 15 residues. The V gene lost 2 bases and the J gene lost 0 bases, with 9 bases spanning the gap. CDR3 in amino acids: CASSEAGTSTDTQYF. DNA of the CDR3: TGTGCCAGCAGTGAAGCGGGGACTAGCACAGATACGCAGTATTTT.

This clonotype appeared a few times. The chain links TRBV15 to TRBJ2-7; tentatively, D is TRBD1 (6 bases). The length of the CDR3 is 14 residues. CDR1 LNHNV and CDR2 YYDKDF come from the germline V gene (reference sequence). Trimming pared 3 bases from V and 2 bases from J, leaving 11 bases between. CDR3 bases: TGTGCCACCAGCAGTGCGGACAGCCCCTACGAGCAGTACTTC. Translated: CATSSADSPYEQYF.

The chain carries TRBV20-1 and TRBJ1-2, with D possibly being TRBD1 (5 bases). From germline, CDR1 is DFQATT and CDR2 SNEGSKA (reference sequence). The CDR3 consists of 14 residues. The ends were cut back, 5 bases at V and 7 bases at J, with 20 bases in the middle. The CDR3 region has the DNA TGCAGTGCTCAACCCTCATATGGGGCCGGTGGCTACACCTTC. As protein: CSAQPSYGAGGYTF.

This chain connects TRBV12-5 to TRBJ2-5, with TRBD2 matching over 7 bases. Germline CDR1 and CDR2: LGHNT and FRNRAP. The CDR3 is made up of 17 amino acids. V shed 5 bases, J shed 2 bases, and the junction held 14 bases outside the gene matches. CDR3 protein: CASGLQWTSRIQETQYF. Here the CDR3 DNA reads TGTGCTAGTGGTCTACAGTGGACTAGTAGGATTCAAGAGACCCAGTACTTC.

In its sample, this clonotype was seen a few times. This sequence joins TRBV29-1 and TRBJ1-1, with no clear D. The CDR3 totals 12 residues. Germline loops: CDR1 SQVTM, CDR2 ANQGSEA. V lost 1 base, J lost 1 base, and 4 bases lay in between. For the CDR3, the DNA is TGCAGCGTTGAAGTGGGGAACACTGAAGCTTTCTTT. This gives the protein CSVEVGNTEAFF.

In its sample, this clonotype was seen a few times. This chain joins TRBV14 and TRBJ1-1; 8 nucleotides match TRBD1. J lost 4 bases, V lost 0 bases, and 7 bases had no gene match. The V gene's germline CDR1 is SGHDN and CDR2 FVKESK. This CDR3 contains 16 residues. CDR3 amino acids: CASSQDLGQVFTEAFF. Here the CDR3 DNA reads TGTGCCAGCAGCCAAGATCTGGGACAGGTATTCACTGAAGCTTTCTTT.

This clonotype has only one observation. The V and J genes are TRBV28 and TRBJ2-6; weak D call: TRBD1 (6 bases). V was shortened by 6 bases and J by 12 bases, with 15 bases between the two germline ends. This CDR3 region has 13 residues. CDR1 is MDHEN and CDR2 is SYDVKM in the germline V gene. The DNA for the CDR3 is TGTGCCAGCAGCTCCCCAGGGGCCCCCGTCCTGACTTTC. The encoded protein is CASSSPGAPVLTF. Together with reference TRBV28 and TRBJ2-6, the CDR3 gives the full variable domain: DVKVTQSSRYLVKRTGEKVFLECVQDMDHENMFWYRQDPGLGLRLIYFSYDVKMKEKGDIPEGYSVSREKKERFSLILESASTNQTSMYLCASSSPGAPVLTFGAGSRLTVL.

The CDR3 reads CASRNLAGGTNEQFF. CDR3 DNA: TGTGCCAGCAGGAACCTAGCGGGGGGGACGAATGAGCAGTTCTTC. V and J are TRBV6-4 and TRBJ2-1; TRBD2 matches 12 bases. Germline V gene sequence: CDR1 MRHNA, CDR2 SNTAGT. This CDR3 is 15 amino acids long. V gave up 6 bases and J gave up 7 bases; unmatched junction bases: 7.

There are a few counts of this clonotype. The rearrangement uses TRBV7-9 and TRBJ2-4; 9 positions agree with TRBD2. This CDR3 spans 16 amino acids. Trimming took 3 bases from V and 5 from J; bases not matched to a gene: 8. Per the germline V gene, CDR1 is SEHNR and CDR2 is FQNEAQ (reference sequence). CDR3 DNA sequence: TGTGCCAGCAGCTTTCCCCTTCCTAGCGGGGAAAACATTCAGTACTTC. Its translation: CASSFPLPSGENIQYF.

The V and J genes are TRBV28 and TRBJ1-6; a weak D match, TRBD1 (6 bases). Germline assignment: CDR1 MDHEN and CDR2 SYDVKM. The CDR3 runs to 20 residues. Trimming removed 2 bases at V and 3 bases at J, with 23 bases between. The CDR3 DNA sequence: TGTGCCAGCAGTTTAGGGTCAATTGAAGGCCGCAGGGGCTATAATTCACCCCTCCACTTT. Protein sequence: CASSLGSIEGRRGYNSPLHF.

This clonotype was found a few times. The V call is TRBV28, the J call TRBJ1-2; D is unresolved. V lost 2 bases, J lost 8 bases, and 12 bases lay in between. The CDR3 totals 13 residues. CDR1 and CDR2 (germline): MDHEN, SYDVKM. CDR3 protein: CASSLVTAVGYTF. CDR3 nucleotide sequence: TGTGCCAGCAGTTTAGTGACTGCAGTGGGCTACACCTTC.

The chain links TRBV3-1 to TRBJ2-1; 9 bases are shared with TRBD2. V shed 1 base and J 7 bases; nucleotides not matched to a gene: 8. Germline CDR1 LGHDT, CDR2 YNNKEL (reference sequence). The CDR3 sequence is 16 residues long. Written as DNA, the CDR3 is TGTGCCAGCAGCCAAGGGGCGGGAGGGCCTTGGAATGAGCAGTTCTTC. This sequence encodes CASSQGAGGPWNEQFF.

In this sample, this clonotype turned up a few times. This sequence joins TRBV7-9 and TRBJ1-2, with D unresolved. Germline CDR1 is SEHNR and CDR2 is FQNEAQ (reference sequence). V lost 2 bases and J 3 bases, leaving 13 bases between the germline ends. This CDR3 has 15 residues. CDR3 DNA: TGTGCCAGCAGCTTACATCCAGGCTCCTACTATGGCTACACCTTC. It yields the protein CASSLHPGSYYGYTF.

The chain recombines TRBV28 with TRBJ1-2; 7 nucleotides match TRBD1. This CDR3 has 13 residues. The ends lost 6 bases at V and 5 bases at J; junction bases unmatched: 6. Germline V gene sequence: CDR1 MDHEN, CDR2 SYDVKM. The CDR3 loop reads CASRLPTGYGYTF. The CDR3 nucleotides read TGTGCCAGCAGACTCCCGACAGGGTATGGCTACACCTTC.

This clonotype was recorded a few times. The gene calls are TRBV10-3 and TRBJ2-1; 13 bases agree with TRBD2. The J call may not be correct, given that the DNA end is closer to TRBJ2-7. In germline, CDR1 is ENHRY, CDR2 SYGVKD. The CDR3 spans 14 residues. In DNA, the CDR3 is TGTGCCATCAGGACTAGCGGGGGGAGCGACGAGCAGTACTTC. It codes for CAIRTSGGSDEQYF.

The chain has TRBV7-9 and TRBJ2-7; maybe TRBD1 (6 bases). CDR3 size: 15 residues. V was trimmed by 2 bases and J by 0 bases, leaving 11 bases between them. The germline V gene encodes CDR1 SEHNR and CDR2 FQNEAQ (reference sequence). The CDR3 sequence: CASSLLDSLSYEQYF. The DNA of the CDR3 is TGTGCCAGCAGCTTATTGGACAGCCTCTCCTACGAGCAGTACTTC.

The chain recombines TRBV12-3 or TRBV12-4 with TRBJ2-1, with D unclear. This CDR3 spans 12 amino acids. Trimming left V 7 bases short and J 5 bases short, with 9 bases between. The CDR3 here is CASNPTHNEQFF. The DNA for the CDR3 is TGTGCCAGCAACCCCACCCACAATGAGCAGTTCTTC.

The CDR3 here is CATRPGENEKLFF. CDR3 in DNA: TGTGCCACCCGTCCGGGAGAGAATGAAAAACTGTTTTTT. The V call is TRBV2, the J call TRBJ1-4; no reliable D call. CDR3 length: 13 residues. The germline V gene encodes CDR1 SNHLY and CDR2 FYNNEI. Trimming stripped 10 bases from V and 5 bases from J, with 14 bases between. The full variable domain, rest sourced from reference TRBV2 and TRBJ1-4, is EPEVTQTPSHQVTQMGQEVILRCVPISNHLYFYWYRQILGQKVEFLVSFYNNEISEKSEIFDDQFSVERPDGSNFTLKIRSTKLEDSAMYFCATRPGENEKLFFGSGTQLSVL.

This clonotype was detected only a few times. The chain recombines TRBV7-2 with TRBJ1-1; D remains unclear. Trimming took off 5 bases at V and 5 bases at J, with 15 bases between the two ends. Germline loops: CDR1 SGHTA, CDR2 FQGNSA. The CDR3 is 14 amino acids. CDR3 coding DNA: TGTGCCAGCAGCCCAGTTAGCCCATGGACTGAAGCTTTCTTT. This gives the protein CASSPVSPWTEAFF.

This clonotype was seen only a few times. The rearrangement uses TRBV15 and TRBJ2-7, with D possibly being TRBD2 (6 bases). The CDR3 has 16 residues. V was shortened by 0 bases and J by 1 base, with 13 bases between the two germline ends. Germline V lookup: CDR1 LNHNV, CDR2 YYDKDF (reference sequence). For the CDR3, the DNA is TGTGCCACCAGCAGAGATATCCCGAGCGGGTCCTACGAGCAGTACTTC. This encodes CATSRDIPSGSYEQYF.

The chain employs TRBV7-2 and TRBJ2-1, with 9 bases identical to TRBD2. There are 13 residues in the CDR3. V lost 3 bases, J lost 12 bases, and 6 bases stayed unmatched. Germline V gene data show CDR1 as SGHTA and CDR2 as FQGNSA. CDR3 sequence: CASSLAGGPAQFF. Written as DNA, the CDR3 is TGTGCCAGCAGCTTGGCGGGGGGGCCTGCGCAGTTCTTC.

V is TRBV12-3 or TRBV12-4 and J is TRBJ2-7, with 7 bases fitting TRBD1. Trimming at V came to 5 bases and at J to 5 bases, leaving 18 bases not matched to a gene. CDR3 length equals 17 residues. CDR3 DNA sequence: TGTGCCAGCAGTCCTCCCCCCGGGACAGATGAGTATGACGAGCAGTACTTC. This encodes CASSPPPGTDEYDEQYF.

The rearrangement joins TRBV12-3 or TRBV12-4 to TRBJ1-5, with D hard to call. Trimming took off 2 bases at V and 7 bases at J, with 9 bases between the two ends. This CDR3 spans 13 amino acids. The CDR3 sequence: CASSLSPEQPQHF. The CDR3 DNA reads TGTGCCAGCAGTTTATCCCCAGAGCAGCCCCAGCATTTT.

This chain connects TRBV7-9 to TRBJ2-1, with unresolved D. Germline values: CDR1 SEHNR, CDR2 FQNEAQ (reference sequence). The CDR3 totals 16 residues. V was cut by 5 bases and J by 0 bases, with 14 bases left in between. The DNA for the CDR3 is TGTGCCAGCAGCCAGCCCTATGAGAGCTCCTACAATGAGCAGTTCTTC. Translating it yields CASSQPYESSYNEQFF.

This chain links TRBV4-2 with TRBJ1-1; perhaps TRBD1 as D (6 bases). The CDR3 extends over 15 amino acids. Germline V gene sequence: CDR1 LGHNA, CDR2 YNFKEQ. The V gene lost 4 bases and the J gene lost 1 base, with 13 bases spanning the gap. In DNA, the CDR3 is TGTGCCAGCAGCCCGCACGGACAGTCGAACACTGAAGCTTTCTTT. Translated: CASSPHGQSNTEAFF.

This chain uses TRBV20-1 with TRBJ2-1; perhaps TRBD1 as D (7 bases). CDR3 length: 17 amino acids. Germline CDR1 is DFQATT and CDR2 is SNEGSKA (reference sequence). Trimming cost V 2 bases and J 8 bases, with 25 bases left between them. CDR3 region: CSARNPALAGRGDEQFF. CDR3 sequence (DNA): TGCAGTGCTAGAAATCCCGCCTTGGCCGGCAGGGGGGATGAGCAGTTCTTC.